This T cell receptor beta chain stems from a study of cytomegalovirus exposure and HLA in healthy donors. Study context: Genotyping showed roughly 83% of a few hundred donors falling in the Caucasian-associated ancestry cluster. The study, taken as a whole, reports: Association of a missense DCLRE1C variant with TCR beta V- and J-gene trimming was reported in a later analysis. When a later analysis compared HLA-associated TCR beta chains with equally common others, the HLA-associated chains turned out to be more clonally expanded and to have lower generation probabilities.

The PCR employed 60 Vbeta primers together with 13 Jbeta primers. The method was immunoSEQ multiplex PCR; TCRdb's version includes in-frame clones alone and lacks a portion of them. The sample shows around 150,000 clones, over 60% of them seen only once. On this clone: Its antigen is undetermined.

The germline V gene has CDR1 PRHDT and CDR2 FYEKMQ (reference sequence). The CDR3 runs 15 residues. The V gene end was trimmed by 5 bases and the J gene end by 3 bases; junction bases not matched to a gene: 5. Sequenced input: PBMCs. The V gene is TRBV13, the J gene TRBJ2-2, with 8 bases that match TRBD1. The receptor was isolated from a young woman in good health and CMV-seronegative. CDR3 loop: CASSPGQGYTGELFF. The CDR3 DNA reads as TGTGCCAGCAGCCCCGGACAGGGATACACCGGGGAGCTGTTTTTT.